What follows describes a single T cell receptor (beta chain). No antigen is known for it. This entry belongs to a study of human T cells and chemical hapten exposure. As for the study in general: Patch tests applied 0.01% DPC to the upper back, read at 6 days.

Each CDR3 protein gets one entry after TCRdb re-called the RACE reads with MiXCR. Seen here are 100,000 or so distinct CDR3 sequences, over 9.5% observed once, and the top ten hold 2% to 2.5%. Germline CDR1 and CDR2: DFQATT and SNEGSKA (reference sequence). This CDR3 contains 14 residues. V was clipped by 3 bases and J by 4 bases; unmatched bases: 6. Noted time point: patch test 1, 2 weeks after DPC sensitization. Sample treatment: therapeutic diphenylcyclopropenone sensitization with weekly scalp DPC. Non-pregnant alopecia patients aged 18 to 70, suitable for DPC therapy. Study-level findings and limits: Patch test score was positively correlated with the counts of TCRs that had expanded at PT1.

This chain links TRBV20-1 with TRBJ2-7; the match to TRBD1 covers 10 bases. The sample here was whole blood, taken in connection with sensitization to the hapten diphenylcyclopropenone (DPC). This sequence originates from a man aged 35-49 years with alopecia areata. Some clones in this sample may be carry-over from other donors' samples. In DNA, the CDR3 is TGCAGTGCTAGTGCCGGGACAGGGGCGTACGAGCAGTACTTC. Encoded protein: CSASAGTGAYEQYF.